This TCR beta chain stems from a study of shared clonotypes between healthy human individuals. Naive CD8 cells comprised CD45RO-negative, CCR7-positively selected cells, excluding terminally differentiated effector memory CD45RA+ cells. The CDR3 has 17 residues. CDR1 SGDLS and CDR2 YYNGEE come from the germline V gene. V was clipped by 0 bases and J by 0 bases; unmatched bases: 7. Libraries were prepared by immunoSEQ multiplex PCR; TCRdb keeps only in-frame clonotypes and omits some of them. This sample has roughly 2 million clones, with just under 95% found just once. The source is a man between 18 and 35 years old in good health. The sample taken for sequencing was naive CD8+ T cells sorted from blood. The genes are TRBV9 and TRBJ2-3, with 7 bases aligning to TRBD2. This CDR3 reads CASSVEDGGSSTDTQYF. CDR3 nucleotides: TGTGCCAGCAGCGTAGAGGACGGGGGGTCTAGCACAGATACGCAGTATTTT.